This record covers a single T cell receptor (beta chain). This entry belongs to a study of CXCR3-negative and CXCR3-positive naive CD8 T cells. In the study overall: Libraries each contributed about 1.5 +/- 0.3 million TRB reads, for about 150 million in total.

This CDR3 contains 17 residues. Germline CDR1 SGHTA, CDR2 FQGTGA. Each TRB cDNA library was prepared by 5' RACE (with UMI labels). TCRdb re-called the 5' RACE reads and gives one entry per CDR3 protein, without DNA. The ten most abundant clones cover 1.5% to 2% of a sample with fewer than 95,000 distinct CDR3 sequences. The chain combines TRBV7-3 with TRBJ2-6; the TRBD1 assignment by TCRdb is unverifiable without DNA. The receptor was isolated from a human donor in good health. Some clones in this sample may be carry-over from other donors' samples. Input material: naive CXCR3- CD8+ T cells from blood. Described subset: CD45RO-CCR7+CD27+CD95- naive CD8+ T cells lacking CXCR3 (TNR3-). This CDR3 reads CASSQVTGSSGANVLTF.